The 26 T cell receptor beta chains reported below all come from one sample, sequenced in a study of lymphopenia after photon versus proton radiotherapy. The repertoire was sequenced with immunoSEQ multiplex PCR; TCRdb's copy has only in-frame clones and lacks some. This table has 150,000 to 200,000 clones, roughly nine tenths appearing once. The sequencing here drew on peripheral blood, taken from a patient treated with photon-based radiotherapy. The source is a man in his forties or fifties with gastric cancer.

This clone was counted between two and nine times. The rearrangement uses TRBV7-2 and TRBJ1-4; D not certain. This CDR3 has 13 amino acids. V shed 3 bases and J shed 7 bases, with 9 bases lying between them. Germline loops: CDR1 SGHTA, CDR2 FQGNSA. Here the CDR3 reads CASSLSSGEKLFF. CDR3 nucleotide sequence: TGTGCCAGCAGCTTGAGCTCAGGTGAAAAACTGTTTTTT.

The chain carries TRBV11-2 and TRBJ1-2; D remains ambiguous. This CDR3 comprises 14 residues. Trimming took 1 base from V and 4 from J, leaving 10 bases between them. The germline V gene encodes CDR1 SGHAT and CDR2 FQNNGV. In DNA, the CDR3 is TGTGCCAGCAGCTTAGGGCAAGACGGCTATGGCTACACCTTC. This sequence encodes CASSLGQDGYGYTF.

This chain links TRBV6-1 with TRBJ2-2, with no clear D. CDR3 size: 13 residues. V was trimmed by 1 base and J by 5 bases, leaving 5 bases between them. Germline loops: CDR1 MNHNS, CDR2 SASEGT. The CDR3: CASSEGNTGELFF. The CDR3 DNA follows: TGTGCCAGCAGTGAAGGGAATACCGGGGAGCTGTTTTTT.

This clone was detected only once. The chain employs TRBV25-1 and TRBJ2-5; D is unclear. The CDR3 is 12 residues long. The germline V gene encodes CDR1 MGHDK and CDR2 SYGVNS. Trimming shortened V by 5 bases and J by 3 bases, and 7 bases separated the two germline ends. In nucleotides, the CDR3 is TGTGCCAGCAGTTACCCGGAAGAGACCCAGTACTTC. Translated: CASSYPEETQYF.

The chain recombines TRBV18 with TRBJ1-3, with D perhaps TRBD1 (5 bases). The germline V gene encodes CDR1 KGHSH and CDR2 LQKENI. Trimming pared 6 bases from V and 0 bases from J, leaving 6 bases between. This CDR3 comprises 13 residues. CDR3 in DNA: TGTGCCAGCTCCGGGGGCTCTGGAAACACCATATATTTT. This translates into CASSGGSGNTIYF.

The chain couples TRBV9 to TRBJ2-7, with 9 nucleotides matching TRBD1. The germline V gene encodes CDR1 SGDLS and CDR2 YYNGEE. The CDR3 totals 15 residues. J was trimmed by 3 bases and V by 0 bases; bases with no gene match: 4. This CDR3 reads CASSVGGQGIYEQYF. The CDR3 DNA follows: TGTGCCAGCAGCGTAGGGGGACAGGGCATCTACGAGCAGTACTTC.

The chain uses TRBV4-2 and TRBJ2-1, with 11 bases matching TRBD2. Germline values: CDR1 LGHNA, CDR2 YNFKEQ. The V segment lost 5 bases and the J segment 8 bases; nucleotides outside the gene matches: 8. This CDR3 is 15 amino acids long. The CDR3 sequence: CASSSLAGGMYEQFF. CDR3 nucleotides: TGTGCCAGCAGCTCCCTAGCGGGAGGTATGTATGAGCAGTTCTTC.

This clone was observed a single time. The rearrangement links TRBV6-6 to TRBJ2-2; either TRBD1 or TRBD2 may fit D (5 bases each). Germline V gives CDR1 MNHNY, CDR2 SVGAGI (reference sequence). V was pared by 2 bases and J by 9 bases, with 7 bases between. The CDR3 runs 12 residues. The CDR3 coding sequence is TGTGCCAGCAGTTACGGGGGACGGGAGCTGTTTTTT. The encoded protein is CASSYGGRELFF.

This chain links TRBV7-9 with TRBJ2-7; possible D gene TRBD2, 5 bases. CDR3 length: 13 amino acids. The V gene's germline CDR1 is SEHNR and CDR2 FQNEAQ (reference sequence). The V end lost 8 bases, the J end lost 7 bases, and 18 bases lay between the germline ends. DNA for the CDR3: TGTGCCAGCCGCCTTCAGGTCGGGGAGGAGCAGTACTTC. This codes for CASRLQVGEEQYF.

Written as DNA, the CDR3 is TGTGCCAGCAGATCCGGACAGGGGTTTCAGTTTGGCTACACCTTC. It codes for CASRSGQGFQFGYTF. This chain connects TRBV5-4 to TRBJ1-2; 9 bases line up with TRBD1. Unmatched junction bases numbered 12, after V lost 5 bases and J lost 7 bases. The germline V gene encodes CDR1 SGHNT and CDR2 YYREEE (reference sequence). The CDR3 covers 15 residues.

The rearrangement links TRBV23-1 to TRBJ2-5; TRBD2 matches at 8 bases. TRBV23-1 is an ORF; its function is uncertain. V lost 1 base to trimming and J lost 3 bases; unmatched junction nucleotides: 4. The CDR3 runs to 15 residues. In nucleotides, the CDR3 is TGCGCCAGCAGTCAATGGACGGGGGGGAAAGAGACCCAGTACTTC. Amino acid sequence: CASSQWTGGKETQYF.

The chain links TRBV6-5 to TRBJ2-1; TRBD2 matches 11 bases. Germline CDR1 and CDR2: MNHEY and SVGAGI. Losses at the gene ends were 4 bases for V and 4 bases for J; bases not matched to a gene: 6. The CDR3 covers 16 residues. CDR3 residues: CASSSPTSGSYNEQFF. As DNA, the CDR3 is TGTGCCAGCAGTTCCCCAACTAGCGGGAGTTACAATGAGCAGTTCTTC.

The sample holds one count of this clone. The chain links TRBV29-1 to TRBJ2-1; D call uncertain. Trimming took off 5 bases at V and 9 bases at J, with 17 bases between the two ends. Germline V gene sequence: CDR1 SQVTM, CDR2 ANQGSEA. CDR3 length: 13 residues. The CDR3 sequence is CSVLHGRIGEQFF. The DNA for the CDR3 is TGCAGCGTTTTACATGGACGTATTGGTGAGCAGTTCTTC.

J is TRBJ2-5 and V is TRBV7-9; D is uncertain. This CDR3 contains 12 residues. Germline V gives CDR1 SEHNR, CDR2 FQNEAQ (reference sequence). Trimming removed 1 base at V and 5 bases at J, with 5 bases between. Here the CDR3 DNA reads TGTGCCAGCAGCTTAGGGCCGGAGACCCAGTACTTC. Its protein product is CASSLGPETQYF.

This clone has just one count. The chain carries TRBV2 and TRBJ2-1; TRBD1 aligns across 11 bases. V trimming: 7 bases; J trimming: 6 bases; junction bases outside the gene matches: 8. Germline CDR1 and CDR2: SNHLY and FYNNEI. This CDR3 has 15 amino acids. As DNA, the CDR3 is TGTGCCAGCAAGGGGGACAGGGGGGATCTCAATGAGCAGTTCTTC. Residues: CASKGDRGDLNEQFF.

This sequence joins TRBV21-1 and TRBJ1-1; TRBD1, the table's D call, lacks a check against the DNA. TRBV21-1 is shown as a pseudogene. This CDR3 spans 15 amino acids. The CDR3 sequence is CASSKVQGIGTEAFF. The CDR3, as DNA: TGTGCCAGCAGCAAGGTACAGGGAATCGGGACTGAAGCTTTCTTT.

This chain joins TRBV7-6 and TRBJ2-7, with 8 nucleotides matching TRBD2. Germline V gene lookup returns CDR1 SGHVS and CDR2 FNYEAQ. V gave up 1 base and J gave up 4 bases; unmatched junction bases: 6. The CDR3 covers 15 residues. CDR3 DNA sequence: TGTGCCAGCAGCTTAGAGCCGGCGGGAGGATACGAGCAGTACTTC. It codes for CASSLEPAGGYEQYF.

J is TRBJ1-2 and V is TRBV5-4; TRBD1 aligns across 11 bases. The ends lost 3 bases at V and 3 bases at J; junction bases unmatched: 10. This CDR3 has 17 residues. CDR1 and CDR2 (germline): SGHNT, YYREEE (reference sequence). CDR3 amino acids: CASSYRTGGPIHYGYTF. The DNA for the CDR3 is TGTGCCAGCAGCTACAGGACAGGGGGCCCCATTCACTATGGCTACACCTTC.

The chain combines TRBV6-1 with TRBJ2-7, with 7 bases matching TRBD1. The CDR3 contains 12 residues. Germline trimming cut 10 bases from V and 3 bases from J; bases unmatched to any gene: 6. Germline values: CDR1 MNHNS, CDR2 SASEGT. This CDR3 reads CATDRVSYEQYF. The CDR3 DNA is TGTGCCACCGACAGGGTTAGCTACGAGCAGTACTTC.

This clone has a single count. The gene calls are TRBV19 and TRBJ2-6, with 10 bases identical to TRBD1. This CDR3 comprises 18 residues. Germline lookup yields CDR1 LNHDA and CDR2 SQIVND (reference sequence). V dropped 4 bases and J dropped 0; count of bases not matched to a gene: 6. In nucleotides, the CDR3 is TGTGCCAGTAGTACCCGGACAGGGGGGGCCTCTGGGGCCAACGTCCTGACTTTC. Translated: CASSTRTGGASGANVLTF. Combining the CDR3 with reference TRBV19 and TRBJ2-6 gives the whole variable domain DGGITQSPKYLFRKEGQNVTLSCEQNLNHDAMYWYRQDPGQGLRLIYYSQIVNDFQKGDIAEGYSVSREKKESFPLTVTSAQKNPTAFYLCASSTRTGGASGANVLTFGAGSRLTVL.

This rearrangement joins TRBV5-1 to TRBJ1-2, with a possible D match to TRBD1 (6 bases). V was pared by 4 bases and J by 4 bases, with 17 bases between. The CDR3 has 15 residues. CDR1 and CDR2 from the germline V gene are SGHRS and YFSETQ. CDR3 DNA sequence: TGCGCCAGCAGCGATACCACCGGGGGCGTCTATGGCTACACCTTC. This encodes CASSDTTGGVYGYTF.

This clone was recorded only once. The rearrangement joins TRBV4-3 to TRBJ2-7, with 9 positions matching TRBD2. With 0 bases clipped from V and 7 bases from J, the junction kept 10 bases outside the gene matches. Germline CDR1 LGHNA, CDR2 YSLEER. The length of the CDR3 is 16 residues. The CDR3: CASSQDPQRGALEQYF. CDR3 DNA: TGCGCCAGCAGCCAAGATCCTCAGCGGGGGGCCTTAGAGCAGTACTTC.

The chain has TRBV7-8 and TRBJ2-1, with a tentative D call TRBD2 (5 bases). The germline gives CDR1 SGHVS, CDR2 FQNEAQ. The CDR3 has 13 residues. The V gene lost 6 bases and the J gene lost 5 bases, with 11 bases spanning the gap. The CDR3 DNA follows: TGTGCCAGCAGTCGTAGACTAAACAATGAGCAGTTCTTC. The encoded protein is CASSRRLNNEQFF.

This chain uses TRBV10-2 with TRBJ2-2, with TRBD1 matching 7 bases. In germline, CDR1 is WSHSY, CDR2 SAAADI. The CDR3 is made up of 16 amino acids. J was trimmed by 3 bases and V by 6 bases; bases with no gene match: 10. The CDR3 nucleotides are TGCGCCAGCAGCCTGACACAGGGGCTGTACACCGGGGAGCTGTTTTTT. Translated: CASSLTQGLYTGELFF.

The genes are TRBV7-2 and TRBJ2-7; TRBD2 matches at 11 bases. This CDR3 contains 17 residues. The V gene's germline CDR1 is SGHTA and CDR2 FQGNSA. After removal of 0 bases from V and 7 bases from J, the junction contained 11 bases not matched to a gene. CDR3 coding DNA: TGTGCCAGCAGCTTAGCCCCCCTCACTAGCGGGAGAGAGGAGCAGTACTTC. Its translation: CASSLAPLTSGREEQYF.

The rearrangement links TRBV2 to TRBJ2-2; 7 nucleotides align to TRBD2. Losses at the gene ends were 6 bases for V and 8 bases for J; bases not matched to a gene: 18. Per germline, CDR1 SNHLY and CDR2 FYNNEI. This CDR3 comprises 17 residues. The CDR3 reads CASRGRGGGRAAGELFF. CDR3 bases: TGTGCCAGCAGGGGGCGCGGAGGTGGGAGGGCCGCAGGGGAGCTGTTTTTT.